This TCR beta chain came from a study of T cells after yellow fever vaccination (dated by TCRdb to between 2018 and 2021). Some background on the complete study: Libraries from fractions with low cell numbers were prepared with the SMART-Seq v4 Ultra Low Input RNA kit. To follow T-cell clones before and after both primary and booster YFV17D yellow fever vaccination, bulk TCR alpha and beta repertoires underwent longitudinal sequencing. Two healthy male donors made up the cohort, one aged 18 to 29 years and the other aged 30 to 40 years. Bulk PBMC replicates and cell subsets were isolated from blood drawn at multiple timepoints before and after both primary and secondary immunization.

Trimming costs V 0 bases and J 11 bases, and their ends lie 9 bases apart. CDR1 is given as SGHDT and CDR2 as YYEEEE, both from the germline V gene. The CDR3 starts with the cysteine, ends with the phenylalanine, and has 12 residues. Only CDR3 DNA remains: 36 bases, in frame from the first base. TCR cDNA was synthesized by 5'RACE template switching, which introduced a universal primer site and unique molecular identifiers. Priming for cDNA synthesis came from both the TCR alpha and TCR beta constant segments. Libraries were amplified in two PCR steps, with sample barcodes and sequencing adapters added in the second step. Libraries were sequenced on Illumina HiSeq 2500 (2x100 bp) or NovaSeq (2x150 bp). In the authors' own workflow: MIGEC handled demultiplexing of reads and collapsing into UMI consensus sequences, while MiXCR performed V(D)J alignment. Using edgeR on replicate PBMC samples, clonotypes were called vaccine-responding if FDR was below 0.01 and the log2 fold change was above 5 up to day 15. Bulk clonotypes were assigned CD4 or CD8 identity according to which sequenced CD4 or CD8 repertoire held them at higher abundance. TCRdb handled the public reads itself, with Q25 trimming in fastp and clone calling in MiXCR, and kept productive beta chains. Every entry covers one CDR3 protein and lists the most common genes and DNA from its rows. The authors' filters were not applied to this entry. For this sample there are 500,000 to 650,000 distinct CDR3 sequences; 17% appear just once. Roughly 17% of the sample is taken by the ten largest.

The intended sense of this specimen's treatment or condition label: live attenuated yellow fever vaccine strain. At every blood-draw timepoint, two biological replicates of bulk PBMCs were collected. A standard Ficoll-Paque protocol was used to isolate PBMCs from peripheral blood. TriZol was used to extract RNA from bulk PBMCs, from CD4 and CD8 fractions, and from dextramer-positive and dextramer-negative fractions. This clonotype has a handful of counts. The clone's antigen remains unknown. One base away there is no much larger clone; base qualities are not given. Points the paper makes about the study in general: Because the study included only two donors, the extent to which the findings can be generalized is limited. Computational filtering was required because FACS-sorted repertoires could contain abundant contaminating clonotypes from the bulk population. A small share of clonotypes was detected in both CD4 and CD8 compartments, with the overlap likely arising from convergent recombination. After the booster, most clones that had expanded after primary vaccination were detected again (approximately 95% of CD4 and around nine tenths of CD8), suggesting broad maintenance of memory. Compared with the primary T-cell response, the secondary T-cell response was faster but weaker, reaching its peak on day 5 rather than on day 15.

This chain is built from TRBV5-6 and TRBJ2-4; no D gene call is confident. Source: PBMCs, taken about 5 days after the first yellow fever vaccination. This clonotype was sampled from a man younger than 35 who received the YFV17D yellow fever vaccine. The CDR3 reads CASSLGGRVQYF. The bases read TGTGCCAGCAGCTTGGGGGGAAGGGTTCAGTACTTC.